These 20 T cell receptor beta chains were sequenced from one sample in a study of identical twins. One entry per CDR3 protein results from TCRdb running MiXCR on the 5' RACE reads. The table shows around 160,000 distinct CDR3 sequences, with roughly 3.5% occurring only once. Specimen: memory T cells sorted from blood. Receptor source: a man in his late teens or twenties in good health.

This clonotype was counted at least ten times. The chain employs TRBV10-3 and TRBJ2-6, with D unclear. In germline, CDR1 is ENHRY, CDR2 SYGVKD. This CDR3 contains 16 residues. V lost 8 bases and J 4 bases, leaving 18 bases between the germline ends. The CDR3: CAICCDGTSGANVLTF. CDR3 nucleotides: TGTGCCATCTGCTGCGACGGAACATCCGGGGCCAACGTCCTGACTTTC.

The table lists this clonotype with many counts. The V call is TRBV7-6, the J call TRBJ2-5; 10 positions match TRBD1. The junction had 5 bases not matched to a gene; V was cut back by 5 bases and J by 2 bases. This CDR3 spans 15 amino acids. The germline gives CDR1 SGHVS, CDR2 FNYEAQ. The chain's CDR3 is CASSARDRGQETQYF. In DNA, the CDR3 is TGTGCCAGCAGCGCCCGGGACAGGGGTCAAGAGACCCAGTACTTC. Complete variable domain (other parts from reference TRBV7-6 and TRBJ2-5): GAGVSQSPRYKVTKRGQDVALRCDPISGHVSLYWYRQALGQGPEFLTYFNYEAQQDKSGLPNDRFSAERPEGSISTLTIQRTEQRDSAMYRCASSARDRGQETQYFGPGTRLLVL.

This clonotype was counted many times. V usage is TRBV12-3 or TRBV12-4 and J usage is TRBJ2-2; D uncertain. V lost 3 bases to trimming and J lost 7 bases, with 9 bases between them. The CDR3 loop spans 13 amino acids. The CDR3 loop reads CASSLGPRGELFF. The CDR3 region has the DNA TGTGCCAGCAGTTTGGGCCCGCGCGGGGAGCTGTTTTTT.

This clonotype was seen ten or more times. V gene TRBV11-2 combines with J gene TRBJ2-7; D is undetermined. There are 13 residues in the CDR3. Trimming removed 4 bases at V and 6 bases at J, with 13 bases between. Germline CDR1 SGHAT, CDR2 FQNNGV. CDR3 nucleotides: TGTGCCAGCAGCTCCCCCCGGTTAGCCGAGCAGTACGTC. Translating it yields CASSSPRLAEQYV.

This clonotype has at least ten counts. The rearrangement joins TRBV11-1 to TRBJ2-7; 7 bases align to TRBD1. With V trimmed by 1 base and J by 0 bases, 3 bases remained unmatched. This CDR3 region has 15 residues. Looked up from germline, CDR1 is SGHAT and CDR2 is FQDESV (reference sequence). The CDR3 reads CASSLGQGSSYEQYF. As DNA, the CDR3 is TGTGCCAGCAGCTTAGGACAGGGAAGCTCCTACGAGCAGTACTTC.

There are many counts of this clonotype. The chain has TRBV12-3 or TRBV12-4 and TRBJ1-5, with 7 nucleotides matching TRBD1. The CDR3 length is 16 residues. J was trimmed by 4 bases and V by 3 bases; bases with no gene match: 9. DNA of the CDR3: TGTGCCAGCAGTTTGGAGGGGGCTCTTGTTAATCAGCCCCAGCATTTT. Its protein is CASSLEGALVNQPQHF.

This clonotype was recorded many times. This chain's CDR3 is CSARGDNYEQYF. Here the CDR3 DNA reads TGCAGTGCTAGAGGGGACAACTACGAGCAGTACTTC. This chain connects TRBV20-1 to TRBJ2-7, with D possibly TRBD1 on 6 matching bases. The CDR3 has 12 amino acids. V lost 1 base and J 3 bases, leaving 7 bases between the germline ends. Germline V gene data show CDR1 as DFQATT and CDR2 as SNEGSKA (reference sequence).

The gene calls are TRBV6-1 and TRBJ1-2; a possible D gene is TRBD1 (6 bases). V was cut by 9 bases and J by 7 bases, with 21 bases left in between. The CDR3 sequence is 14 residues long. Germline V gene sequence: CDR1 MNHNS, CDR2 SASEGT. This chain's CDR3 is CASYVGGGGGGYTF. Written as DNA, the CDR3 is TGTGCCAGTTATGTGGGGGGGGGCGGAGGTGGCTACACCTTC.

This clonotype was seen repeatedly, ten times or more. The chain has TRBV11-2 and TRBJ1-1; D is uncertain. The CDR3 is 14 amino acids. V was pared by 0 bases and J by 6 bases, with 11 bases between. The V gene's germline CDR1 is SGHAT and CDR2 FQNNGV. CDR3 residues: CASSLDPVSPEAFF. The CDR3 DNA follows: TGTGCCAGCAGCTTAGATCCGGTGTCCCCTGAAGCTTTCTTT.

J is TRBJ2-1 and V is TRBV5-1; the match to TRBD2 covers 8 bases. The germline V gene has CDR1 SGHRS and CDR2 YFSETQ. V lost 2 bases, J lost 7 bases, and 5 bases stayed unmatched. The CDR3 contains 14 residues. The CDR3 here is CASSFLAGWNEQFF. For the CDR3, the DNA is TGCGCCAGCAGCTTCTTAGCGGGATGGAATGAGCAGTTCTTC.

In this sample, this clonotype turned up many times. The chain joins TRBV29-1 to TRBJ2-1; weak D call: TRBD2 (5 bases). The CDR3 contains 12 residues. Trimming cost V 6 bases and J 9 bases, with 15 bases left between them. CDR1 is SQVTM and CDR2 is ANQGSEA in the germline V gene. CDR3: CSVDRTLGEQFF. For the CDR3, the DNA is TGCAGCGTCGATCGGACTCTTGGTGAGCAGTTCTTC.

This clonotype was recorded many times. The CDR3 is CASSLISVPTEAFF. The CDR3 nucleotides are TGTGCCAGCAGTTTGATCAGTGTTCCCACTGAAGCTTTCTTT. The chain combines TRBV12-3 or TRBV12-4 with TRBJ1-1; D not resolved. The V end was cut by 3 bases, the J end by 4 bases, with 12 bases between. The CDR3 is made up of 14 amino acids.

This clonotype was seen at least ten times. The chain employs TRBV7-9 and TRBJ2-4; possibly TRBD1 for D (5 bases). CDR1 SEHNR and CDR2 FQNEAQ come from the germline V gene (reference sequence). V lost 5 bases and J 0 bases, leaving 14 bases between the germline ends. CDR3 length: 16 residues. CDR3 DNA: TGTGCCAGCAGCCGCTCACAGGTCGAAGCCAAAAACATTCAGTACTTC. The encoded protein is CASSRSQVEAKNIQYF.

This clonotype was seen repeatedly, ten times or more. V usage is TRBV7-2 and J usage is TRBJ2-1, with TRBD2 identical over 7 bases. Germline V gene lookup returns CDR1 SGHTA and CDR2 FQGNSA. The trim removed 2 bases at V and 8 bases at J, leaving 6 bases unmatched. This CDR3 spans 14 amino acids. In DNA, the CDR3 is TGTGCCAGCAGCTTATCGGGAGGAGGCGATGAGCAGTTCTTC. Protein product: CASSLSGGGDEQFF. The full variable domain, completed using reference TRBV7-2 and TRBJ2-1, is GAGVSQSPSNKVTEKGKDVELRCDPISGHTALYWYRQSLGQGLEFLIYFQGNSAPDKSGLPSDRFSAERTGGSVSTLTIQRTQQEDSAVYLCASSLSGGGDEQFFGPGTRLTVL.

This clonotype was seen at least ten times. DNA for the CDR3: TGTGCCATCAGTGAGTCGCCGACAGCCGGGGAGCTGTTTTTT. Protein product: CAISESPTAGELFF. The chain uses TRBV10-3 and TRBJ2-2; a possible D gene is TRBD1 (5 bases). This CDR3 is built from 14 residues. V shed 0 bases and J shed 6 bases, with 8 bases lying between them. From germline, CDR1 is ENHRY and CDR2 SYGVKD.

The chain carries TRBV11-3 and TRBJ2-1; maybe TRBD2 (6 bases). V lost 2 bases and J lost 9, with 8 bases in between. The V gene's germline CDR1 is SGHNT and CDR2 YENEEA. This CDR3 comprises 12 residues. As DNA, the CDR3 is TGTGCCAGCAGCTTAACTAGCTTTGAGCAGTTCTTC. Its protein product is CASSLTSFEQFF.

The table lists this clonotype with many counts. The chain employs TRBV20-1 and TRBJ2-2; D not resolved. The germline gives CDR1 DFQATT, CDR2 SNEGSKA (reference sequence). This CDR3 region has 14 residues. V was shortened by 4 bases and J by 2 bases, with 11 bases between the two germline ends. CDR3 protein: CSATAIANTGELFF. CDR3 in DNA: TGCAGTGCTACCGCCATAGCAAACACCGGGGAGCTGTTTTTT.

This clonotype was detected only a few times. This rearrangement joins TRBV19 to TRBJ2-2; unclear D gene. Trimming took off 3 bases at V and 3 bases at J, with 8 bases between the two ends. CDR1 is LNHDA and CDR2 is SQIVND in the germline V gene (reference sequence). The CDR3 has 14 amino acids. The CDR3 coding sequence is TGTGCCAGTAGTATTGATCGATACACCGGGGAGCTGTTTTTT. Protein sequence: CASSIDRYTGELFF.

This clonotype was recorded many times. The chain is built from TRBV3-1 and TRBJ2-1; TRBD2 matches at 12 bases. From germline, CDR1 is LGHDT and CDR2 YNNKEL (reference sequence). V lost 0 bases, J lost 6 bases, and 3 bases stayed unmatched. This CDR3 contains 16 residues. This CDR3 is CASSQEASGRGNEQFF. As DNA, the CDR3 is TGTGCCAGCAGCCAAGAGGCTAGCGGGAGGGGCAATGAGCAGTTCTTC.

The V gene is TRBV20-1, the J gene TRBJ2-5; TRBD2 matches at 16 bases. CDR1 and CDR2 from the germline V gene are DFQATT and SNEGSKA (reference sequence). There are 16 residues in the CDR3. V lost 6 bases to trimming and J lost 5 bases; unmatched junction nucleotides: 9. As DNA, the CDR3 is TGCAGTGCCCTGGGGACTAGCGGGAGGGCCGGGGAGACCCAGTACTTC. Translated: CSALGTSGRAGETQYF.